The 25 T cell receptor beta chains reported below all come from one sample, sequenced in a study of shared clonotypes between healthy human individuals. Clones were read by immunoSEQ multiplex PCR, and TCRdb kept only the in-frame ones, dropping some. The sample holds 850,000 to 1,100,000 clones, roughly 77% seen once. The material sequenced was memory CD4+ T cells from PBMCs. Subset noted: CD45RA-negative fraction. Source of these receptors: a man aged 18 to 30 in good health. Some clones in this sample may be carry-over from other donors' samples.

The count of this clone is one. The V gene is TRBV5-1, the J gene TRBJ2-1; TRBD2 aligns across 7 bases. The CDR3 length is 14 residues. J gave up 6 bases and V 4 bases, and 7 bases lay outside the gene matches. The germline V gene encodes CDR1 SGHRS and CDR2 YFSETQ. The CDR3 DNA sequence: TGCGCCAGCAGCCCTGTAGCGGGTACCAATGAGCAGTTCTTC. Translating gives CASSPVAGTNEQFF.

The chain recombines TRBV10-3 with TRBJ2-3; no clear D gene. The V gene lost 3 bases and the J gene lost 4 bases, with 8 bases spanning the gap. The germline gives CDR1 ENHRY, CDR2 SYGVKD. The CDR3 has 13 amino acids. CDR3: CAISDLLADTQYF. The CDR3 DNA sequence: TGTGCCATCAGTGACCTATTGGCAGATACGCAGTATTTT.

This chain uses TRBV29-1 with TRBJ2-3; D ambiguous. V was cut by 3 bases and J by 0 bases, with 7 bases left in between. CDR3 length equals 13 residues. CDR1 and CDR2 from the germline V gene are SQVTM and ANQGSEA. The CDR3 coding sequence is TGCAGCGTTGAGGCAGATAGCACAGATACGCAGTATTTT. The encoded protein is CSVEADSTDTQYF.

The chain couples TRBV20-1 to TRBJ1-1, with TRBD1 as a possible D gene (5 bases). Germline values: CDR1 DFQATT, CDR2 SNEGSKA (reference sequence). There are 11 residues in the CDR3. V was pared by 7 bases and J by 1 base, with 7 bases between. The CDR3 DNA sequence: TGCAGTGGGGGGGAGAACACTGAAGCTTTCTTT. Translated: CSGGENTEAFF.

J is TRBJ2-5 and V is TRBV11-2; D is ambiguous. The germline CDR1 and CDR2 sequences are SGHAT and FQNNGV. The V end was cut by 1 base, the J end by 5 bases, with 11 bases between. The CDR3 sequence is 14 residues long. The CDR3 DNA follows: TGTGCCAGCAGCTTAGGGCAGGTTGCGGAGACCCAGTACTTC. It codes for CASSLGQVAETQYF.

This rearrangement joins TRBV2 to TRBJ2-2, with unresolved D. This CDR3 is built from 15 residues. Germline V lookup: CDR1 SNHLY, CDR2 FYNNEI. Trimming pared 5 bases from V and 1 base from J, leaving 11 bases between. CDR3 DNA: TGTGCCAGCAGTTCGTCCGGGTTGAACACCGGGGAGCTGTTTTTT. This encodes CASSSSGLNTGELFF. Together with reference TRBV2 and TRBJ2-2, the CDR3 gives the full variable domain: EPEVTQTPSHQVTQMGQEVILRCVPISNHLYFYWYRQILGQKVEFLVSFYNNEISEKSEIFDDQFSVERPDGSNFTLKIRSTKLEDSAMYFCASSSSGLNTGELFFGEGSRLTVL.

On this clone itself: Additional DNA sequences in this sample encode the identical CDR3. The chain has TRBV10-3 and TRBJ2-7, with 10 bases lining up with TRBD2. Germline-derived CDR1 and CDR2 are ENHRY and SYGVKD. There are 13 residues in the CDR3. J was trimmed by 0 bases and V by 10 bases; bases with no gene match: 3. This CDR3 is CATRTSGSYEQYF. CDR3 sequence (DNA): TGTGCCACGCGGACTAGCGGCTCCTACGAGCAGTACTTC.

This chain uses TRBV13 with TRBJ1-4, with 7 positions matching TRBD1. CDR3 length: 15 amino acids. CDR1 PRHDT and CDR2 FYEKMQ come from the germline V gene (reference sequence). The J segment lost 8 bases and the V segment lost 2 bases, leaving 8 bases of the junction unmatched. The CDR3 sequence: CASSLYEGAGEKLFF. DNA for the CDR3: TGTGCCAGCAGCTTATACGAGGGGGCGGGCGAAAAACTGTTTTTT.

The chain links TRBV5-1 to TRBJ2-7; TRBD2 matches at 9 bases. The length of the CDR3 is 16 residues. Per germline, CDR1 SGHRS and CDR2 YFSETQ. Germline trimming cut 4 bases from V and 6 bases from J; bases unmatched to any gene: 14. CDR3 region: CASSTLPTSGYSEQYF. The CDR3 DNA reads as TGCGCCAGCAGCACTTTGCCTACTAGCGGGTACAGCGAGCAGTACTTC.

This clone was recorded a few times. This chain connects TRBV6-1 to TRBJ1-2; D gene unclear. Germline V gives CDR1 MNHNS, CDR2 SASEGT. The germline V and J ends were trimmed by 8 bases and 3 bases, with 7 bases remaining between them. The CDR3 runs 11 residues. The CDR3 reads CASRLDYGYTF. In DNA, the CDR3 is TGTGCCAGCCGCCTCGACTATGGCTACACCTTC.

CDR3 DNA sequence: TGCGCCAGCAGAGGGACTAGTCAAGAGACCCAGTACTTC. Protein product: CASRGTSQETQYF. V is TRBV5-1 and J is TRBJ2-5; 8 bases match TRBD2. The germline CDR1 and CDR2 sequences are SGHRS and YFSETQ. The CDR3 extends over 13 amino acids. J was trimmed by 2 bases and V by 5 bases; bases with no gene match: 2.

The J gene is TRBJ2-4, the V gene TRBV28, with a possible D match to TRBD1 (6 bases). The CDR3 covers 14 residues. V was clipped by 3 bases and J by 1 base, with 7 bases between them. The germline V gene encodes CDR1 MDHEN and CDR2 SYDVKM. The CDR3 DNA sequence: TGTGCCAGCAGTTTCGACAGGGCCAAAAACATTCAGTACTTC. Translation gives CASSFDRAKNIQYF.

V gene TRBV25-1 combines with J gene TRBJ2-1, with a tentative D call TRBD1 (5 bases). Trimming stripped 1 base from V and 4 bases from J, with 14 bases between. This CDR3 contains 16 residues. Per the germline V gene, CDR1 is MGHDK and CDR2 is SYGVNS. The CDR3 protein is CASSESDWGTYNEQFF. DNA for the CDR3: TGTGCCAGCAGTGAATCGGATTGGGGCACTTACAATGAGCAGTTCTTC.

In DNA form, the CDR3 reads TGCGCCAGCAGCTCGGGACAGACCTACAATGAGCAGTTCTTC. Translating gives CASSSGQTYNEQFF. V gene TRBV5-1 combines with J gene TRBJ2-1, with 7 bases identical to TRBD1. CDR1 is SGHRS, CDR2 YFSETQ, per germline. V trimming: 3 bases; J trimming: 2 bases; junction bases outside the gene matches: 2. This CDR3 is built from 14 residues.

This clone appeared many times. The CDR3 DNA reads as TGTGCCAGCAGACTAGCGGGGCAGGGGTTTTACGAGCAGTACTTC. It is translated as CASRLAGQGFYEQYF. This chain connects TRBV2 to TRBJ2-7; TRBD2 matches 10 bases. This CDR3 is built from 15 residues. Losses at the gene ends were 6 bases for V and 4 bases for J; bases not matched to a gene: 9. Germline V gene lookup returns CDR1 SNHLY and CDR2 FYNNEI.

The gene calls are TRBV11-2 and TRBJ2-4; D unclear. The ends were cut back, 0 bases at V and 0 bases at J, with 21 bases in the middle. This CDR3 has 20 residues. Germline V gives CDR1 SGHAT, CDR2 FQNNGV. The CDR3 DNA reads TGTGCCAGCAGCTTAGATAGTTGGGATCTGGGCGTTGTAGCCAAAAACATTCAGTACTTC. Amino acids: CASSLDSWDLGVVAKNIQYF.

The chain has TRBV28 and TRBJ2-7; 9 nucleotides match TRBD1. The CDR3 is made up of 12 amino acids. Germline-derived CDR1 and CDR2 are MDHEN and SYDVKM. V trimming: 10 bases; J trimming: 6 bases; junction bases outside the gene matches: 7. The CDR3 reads CATSGTGREQYF. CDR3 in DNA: TGTGCCACCAGCGGGACAGGGCGCGAGCAGTACTTC.

The chain's CDR3 is CASSLAPSGSIGSEQFF. For the CDR3, the DNA is TGCGCCAGCAGCTTGGCGCCTAGCGGGAGCATTGGTAGTGAGCAGTTCTTC. The chain joins TRBV5-1 to TRBJ2-1; 10 bases fit TRBD2. CDR1 is SGHRS and CDR2 is YFSETQ in the germline V gene. The CDR3 sequence is 17 residues long. V lost 0 bases, J lost 9 bases, and 12 bases stayed unmatched.

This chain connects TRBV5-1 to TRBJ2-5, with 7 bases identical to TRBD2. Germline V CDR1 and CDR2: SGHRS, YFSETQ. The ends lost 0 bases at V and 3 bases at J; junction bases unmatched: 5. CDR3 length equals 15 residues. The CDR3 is CASSLAGAGEETQYF. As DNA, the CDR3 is TGCGCCAGCAGCTTGGCGGGCGCGGGAGAAGAGACCCAGTACTTC.

The chain's CDR3 is CASSLFSSGRPNTIYF. The CDR3 coding sequence is TGTGCCAGCAGTTTATTCTCGTCGGGCAGACCAAACACCATATATTTT. The V and J genes are TRBV28 and TRBJ1-3; D gene unclear. Germline loops: CDR1 MDHEN, CDR2 SYDVKM. The CDR3 is 16 amino acids. V was pared by 1 base and J by 6 bases, with 16 bases between.

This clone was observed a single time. CDR3 region: CASSPLAVRTEAFF. As DNA, the CDR3 is TGCGCCAGCAGCCCCCTGGCAGTCAGGACTGAAGCTTTCTTT. This chain links TRBV5-1 with TRBJ1-1; D is unclear. V gave up 4 bases and J gave up 5 bases, with 15 bases separating them. Germline loops: CDR1 SGHRS, CDR2 YFSETQ. The CDR3 has 14 residues.

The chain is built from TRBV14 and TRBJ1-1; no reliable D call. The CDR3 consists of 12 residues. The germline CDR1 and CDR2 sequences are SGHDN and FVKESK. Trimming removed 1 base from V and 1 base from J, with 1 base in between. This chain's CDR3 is CASSQGNTEAFF. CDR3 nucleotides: TGTGCCAGCAGCCAAGGGAACACTGAAGCTTTCTTT.

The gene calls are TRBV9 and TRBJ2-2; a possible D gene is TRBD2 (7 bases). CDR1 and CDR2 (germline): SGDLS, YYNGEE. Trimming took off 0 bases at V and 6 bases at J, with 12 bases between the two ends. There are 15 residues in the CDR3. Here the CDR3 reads CASSVGQGRAGELFF. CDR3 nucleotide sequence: TGTGCCAGCAGCGTAGGGCAGGGGAGGGCCGGGGAGCTGTTTTTT. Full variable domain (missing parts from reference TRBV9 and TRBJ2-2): DSGVTQTPKHLITATGQRVTLRCSPRSGDLSVYWYQQSLDQGLQFLIQYYNGEERAKGNILERFSAQQFPDLHSELNLSSLELGDSALYFCASSVGQGRAGELFFGEGSRLTVL.

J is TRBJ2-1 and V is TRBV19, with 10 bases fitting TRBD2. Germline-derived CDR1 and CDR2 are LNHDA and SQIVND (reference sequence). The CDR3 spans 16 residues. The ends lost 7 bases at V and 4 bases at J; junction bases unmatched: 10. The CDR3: CASTTPSGRKYNEQFF. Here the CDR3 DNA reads TGTGCCAGTACCACGCCTAGCGGGAGAAAGTACAATGAGCAGTTCTTC.

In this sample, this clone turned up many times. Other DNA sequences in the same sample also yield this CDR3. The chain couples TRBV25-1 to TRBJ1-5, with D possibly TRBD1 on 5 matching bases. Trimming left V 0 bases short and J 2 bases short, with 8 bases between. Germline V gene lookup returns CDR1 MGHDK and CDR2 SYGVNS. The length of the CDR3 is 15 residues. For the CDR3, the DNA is TGTGCCAGCAGTGAATACGGGGGTGGCAATCAGCCCCAGCATTTT. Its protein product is CASSEYGGGNQPQHF. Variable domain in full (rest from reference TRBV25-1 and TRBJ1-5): EADIYQTPRYLVIGTGKKITLECSQTMGHDKMYWYQQDPGMELHLIHYSYGVNSTEKGDLSSESTVSRIRTEHFPLTLESARPSHTSQYLCASSEYGGGNQPQHFGDGTRLSIL.